The 24 T cell receptor beta chains below come from one sample, sequenced in a study of CD8 T cells in ankylosing spondylitis. One entry per CDR3 protein results from TCRdb running MiXCR on the 5' RACE reads. The repertoire has 150,000 to 200,000 distinct CDR3 sequences, approximately 10% of them found once; the top ten carry roughly 16%. The material sequenced was blood, either unsorted or a sorted T cell fraction (not recorded which). All receptors derive from a female donor with ankylosing spondylitis or in good health (not recorded which).

This clonotype occurred a few times. Sequence at one end of the junction differs from germline and may be a read error. The V and J genes are TRBV24-1 and TRBJ2-1; 7 nucleotides line up with TRBD2. Germline V CDR1 and CDR2: KGHDR, SFDVKD. This CDR3 has 16 amino acids. CDR3 sequence (DNA): TGTGCCACCAGTGATTCAGGCGAGCGGGGCTACGATGAGCAGTTCTTC. Protein product: CATSDSGERGYDEQFF.

In its sample, this clonotype was seen many times. This chain uses TRBV7-9 with TRBJ2-7; TRBD1 agrees at 7 bases. Trimming removed 2 bases from V and 3 bases from J; junction bases left unmatched: 13. Germline CDR1 SEHNR, CDR2 FQNEAQ (reference sequence). This CDR3 has 17 residues. The CDR3 DNA sequence: TGTGCCAGCAGCTTAATCGCCCGCGGACAGGATTTCTACGAGCAGTACTTC. Its protein product is CASSLIARGQDFYEQYF. The full variable domain, its missing parts supplied by reference TRBV7-9 and TRBJ2-7, is DTGVSQNPRHKITKRGQNVTFRCDPISEHNRLYWYRQTLGQGPEFLTYFQNEAQLEKSRLLSDRFSAERPKGSFSTLEIQRTEQGDSAMYLCASSLIARGQDFYEQYFGPGTRLTVT.

At least ten counts were recorded for this clonotype. The V call is TRBV27, the J call TRBJ1-6, with D unclear. The CDR3 is 17 amino acids. Trimming cost V 2 bases and J 0 bases, with 11 bases left between them. From germline, CDR1 is MNHEY and CDR2 SMNVEV (reference sequence). This chain's CDR3 is CASSLSSESSYNSPLHF. As DNA, the CDR3 is TGTGCCAGCAGTTTAAGTTCGGAGAGCTCCTATAATTCACCCCTCCACTTT.

The chain employs TRBV7-2 and TRBJ1-3, with D uncertain. Trimming left V 1 base short and J 0 bases short, with 4 bases between. The CDR3 contains 14 residues. Germline V gene lookup returns CDR1 SGHTA and CDR2 FQGNSA. The DNA for the CDR3 is TGTGCCAGCAGCTTAGGTCTCTCTGGAAACACCATATATTTT. This translates into CASSLGLSGNTIYF.

The table lists this clonotype with a few counts. The V gene is TRBV28, the J gene TRBJ2-5; a weak D match, TRBD2 (6 bases). The CDR3 loop spans 13 amino acids. Between the trimmed V and J ends, which lost 5 bases and 5 bases, there was a span of 12 bases. Germline V gene data show CDR1 as MDHEN and CDR2 as SYDVKM. The CDR3 bases are TGTGCCAGCAGTCCCTCGGGAGATGAGACCCAGTACTTC. It is translated as CASSPSGDETQYF. Looking up the rest from reference TRBV28 and TRBJ2-5 gives the full variable domain: DVKVTQSSRYLVKRTGEKVFLECVQDMDHENMFWYRQDPGLGLRLIYFSYDVKMKEKGDIPEGYSVSREKKERFSLILESASTNQTSMYLCASSPSGDETQYFGPGTRLLVL.

This clonotype was seen a few times. This chain uses TRBV5-1 with TRBJ2-1; D not resolved. The CDR3 loop spans 16 amino acids. From germline, CDR1 is SGHRS and CDR2 YFSETQ. V was trimmed by 0 bases and J by 7 bases, leaving 17 bases between them. The CDR3: CASSLVWATQNNEQFF. CDR3 nucleotide sequence: TGCGCCAGCAGCTTGGTTTGGGCTACTCAAAATAATGAGCAGTTCTTC.

The chain's CDR3 is CASSNLGGETQYF. CDR3 in DNA: TGTGCCAGCAGTAATCTGGGGGGGGAGACCCAGTACTTC. V gene TRBV27 combines with J gene TRBJ2-5; 7 positions agree with TRBD2. CDR1 is MNHEY, CDR2 SMNVEV, per germline (reference sequence). The length of the CDR3 is 13 residues. The J segment lost 5 bases and the V segment lost 5 bases, leaving 5 bases of the junction unmatched.

This clonotype was seen many times. V and J are TRBV27 and TRBJ2-3; tentative D call: TRBD2 (5 bases). Per the germline V gene, CDR1 is MNHEY and CDR2 is SMNVEV (reference sequence). There are 14 residues in the CDR3. The ends were cut back, 1 base at V and 2 bases at J, with 7 bases in the middle. The CDR3: CASSLFGNTDTQYF. In DNA, the CDR3 is TGTGCCAGCAGTTTATTCGGGAACACAGATACGCAGTATTTT.

This clonotype came up many times. V is TRBV7-9 and J is TRBJ2-4, with D maybe TRBD2 (5 bases). V dropped 5 bases and J dropped 7 bases, with 12 bases sitting between them. Germline lookup yields CDR1 SEHNR and CDR2 FQNEAQ (reference sequence). The CDR3 contains 13 residues. Here the CDR3 reads CASSARSGNIQYF. Written as DNA, the CDR3 is TGTGCCAGCAGCGCAAGGTCGGGGAACATTCAGTACTTC. Based on the CDR3 plus reference TRBV7-9 and TRBJ2-4, the full variable domain is DTGVSQNPRHKITKRGQNVTFRCDPISEHNRLYWYRQTLGQGPEFLTYFQNEAQLEKSRLLSDRFSAERPKGSFSTLEIQRTEQGDSAMYLCASSARSGNIQYFGAGTRLSVL.

This clonotype showed up just a few times. CDR3 nucleotide sequence: TGTGCCAGCAGCTTAGCTTCCAGCGGTGACAATGAGCAGTTCTTC. The encoded protein is CASSLASSGDNEQFF. The rearrangement joins TRBV7-9 to TRBJ2-1; D perhaps matches TRBD2 (5 bases). In germline, CDR1 is SEHNR, CDR2 FQNEAQ (reference sequence). The CDR3 runs 15 residues. V lost 0 bases and J lost 5, with 11 bases in between.

This clonotype was seen only a few times. V gene TRBV7-8 combines with J gene TRBJ2-3, with D possibly matching TRBD2 (7 bases). CDR1 and CDR2 (germline): SGHVS, FQNEAQ. The CDR3 has 17 amino acids. With 1 base removed from V and 3 bases from J, the gap between germline ends came to 17 bases. The CDR3 region has the DNA TGTGCCAGCAGCTTAGGGGGGGGGGGCTGGATGACAGATACGCAGTATTTT. Its protein is CASSLGGGGWMTDTQYF.

This clonotype turned up a few times. The genes are TRBV12-3 or TRBV12-4 and TRBJ2-1, with 7 bases identical to TRBD2. V was clipped by 5 bases and J by 0 bases; unmatched bases: 4. CDR3 size: 15 residues. CDR3 sequence reads: CASSPGLRSYNEQFF. CDR3 nucleotides: TGTGCCAGCAGTCCGGGACTACGCTCCTACAATGAGCAGTTCTTC.

This clonotype was counted between two and nine times. The CDR3 region is CASSVGGNDNQPQHF. The CDR3 DNA follows: TGTGCCAGCAGCGTCGGAGGAAACGACAATCAGCCCCAGCATTTT. The chain is built from TRBV9 and TRBJ1-5, with D uncertain. V dropped 2 bases and J dropped 3 bases, with 12 bases sitting between them. Per the germline V gene, CDR1 is SGDLS and CDR2 is YYNGEE. The CDR3 extends over 15 amino acids.

This clonotype was picked up many times. The chain links TRBV6-2 or TRBV6-3 to TRBJ2-7; TRBD1 is a possible D gene (6 bases). Trimming took off 5 bases at V and 1 base at J, with 9 bases between the two ends. There are 13 residues in the CDR3. Germline values: CDR1 MNHEY, CDR2 SVGEGT. The CDR3 DNA sequence: TGTGCCAGCAGTCCCCAGGGGTCCTACGAGCAGTACTTC. Encoded protein: CASSPQGSYEQYF.

This clonotype was counted only a few times. The CDR3 DNA follows: TGTGCCACCGGGGACCCTGGGGCCAACGTCCTGACTTTC. It codes for CATGDPGANVLTF. The V and J genes are TRBV24-1 and TRBJ2-6; D is possibly TRBD1 or TRBD2 (5 bases each). The ends were cut back, 9 bases at V and 2 bases at J, with 7 bases in the middle. Germline V CDR1 and CDR2: KGHDR, SFDVKD. This CDR3 spans 13 amino acids.

This clonotype was counted at least ten times. The chain links TRBV4-3 to TRBJ1-2; no clear D. This CDR3 contains 13 residues. The germline V gene has CDR1 LGHNA and CDR2 YSLEER. Trimming shortened V by 0 bases and J by 5 bases, and 7 bases separated the two germline ends. The chain's CDR3 is CASSQEAGYGYTF. The CDR3 nucleotides read TGCGCCAGCAGCCAAGAGGCAGGATATGGCTACACCTTC.

The sample holds many counts of this clonotype. The J gene is TRBJ2-7, the V gene TRBV20-1; 8 bases map to TRBD1. Trimming cost V 0 bases and J 7 bases; bases outside gene matches: 8. Germline V CDR1 and CDR2: DFQATT, SNEGSKA (reference sequence). CDR3 length equals 14 residues. The CDR3 DNA sequence: TGCAGTGCTAGAGATGACAGGACAGGGAGGGAGCAGTACTTC. Its protein product is CSARDDRTGREQYF.

The chain employs TRBV9 and TRBJ2-7, with 8 bases matching TRBD2. The length of the CDR3 is 14 residues. V trimming: 4 bases; J trimming: 4 bases; junction bases outside the gene matches: 7. Germline V gene sequence: CDR1 SGDLS, CDR2 YYNGEE. CDR3 protein: CASSPKAGEYEQYF. The CDR3 DNA follows: TGTGCCAGCAGCCCCAAAGCGGGAGAGTACGAGCAGTACTTC.

This clonotype was seen many times. The chain's CDR3 is CASRLGTSGTTGEQFF. The CDR3 DNA follows: TGTGCCAGCAGACTCGGGACTAGCGGGACCACGGGTGAGCAGTTCTTC. The chain combines TRBV12-3 or TRBV12-4 with TRBJ2-1; 13 nucleotides line up with TRBD2. The CDR3 is 16 residues long. J gave up 9 bases and V 6 bases, and 11 bases lay outside the gene matches.

The genes are TRBV9 and TRBJ1-1; D ambiguous. CDR1 is SGDLS, CDR2 YYNGEE, per germline. V dropped 3 bases and J dropped 4 bases, with 10 bases sitting between them. The length of the CDR3 is 13 residues. The CDR3 protein is CASSARSGTEAFF. CDR3 sequence (DNA): TGTGCCAGCAGCGCCCGCTCTGGCACTGAAGCTTTCTTT.

V gene TRBV27 combines with J gene TRBJ2-2, with D possibly matching TRBD2 (5 bases). Trimming shortened V by 3 bases and J by 3 bases, and 11 bases separated the two germline ends. This CDR3 region has 15 residues. Germline V gene sequence: CDR1 MNHEY, CDR2 SMNVEV (reference sequence). CDR3 nucleotides: TGTGCCAGCAGTTTGGTCCCGAGGGACACCGGGGAGCTGTTTTTT. It translates to CASSLVPRDTGELFF.

This chain joins TRBV20-1 and TRBJ2-2; D remains ambiguous. Germline CDR1 and CDR2: DFQATT and SNEGSKA (reference sequence). V was cut by 3 bases and J by 2 bases, with 7 bases left in between. This CDR3 has 13 amino acids. CDR3: CSARGSNTGELFF. The CDR3 nucleotides read TGCAGTGCTAGGGGTTCAAACACCGGGGAGCTGTTTTTT.

This clonotype was counted between two and nine times. In DNA form, the CDR3 reads TGTGCCAGCAGCGTGGGCTGGGGACCGGTAAAACTGTTTTTT. Encoded protein: CASSVGWGPVKLFF. V is TRBV5-5 and J is TRBJ1-4, with a possible D match to TRBD1 (5 bases). V lost 4 bases and J 10 bases, leaving 17 bases between the germline ends. This CDR3 region has 14 residues. Germline assignment: CDR1 SGHKS and CDR2 YYEKEE (reference sequence).

This clonotype was seen a handful of times. The chain joins TRBV6-4 to TRBJ2-1; D gene ambiguous. Germline values: CDR1 MRHNA, CDR2 SNTAGT. The CDR3 loop spans 15 amino acids. V lost 2 bases and J 4 bases, leaving 12 bases between the germline ends. CDR3 DNA sequence: TGTGCCAGCAGTGACAATATTGCGGATTACAATGAGCAGTTCTTC. Protein: CASSDNIADYNEQFF.